What follows are 5 T cell receptor beta chains derived from one specimen sequenced in a study of cytomegalovirus exposure and HLA in healthy donors. PCR primers comprised 60 Vbeta and 13 Jbeta primers. Here immunoSEQ multiplex PCR was the method, and the copy in TCRdb shows in-frame clones only, minus some. The sample has tens of thousands of clones; about 72% are singletons. The specimen sequenced was PBMCs. These receptors came from a man between 45 and 60 years old in good health and CMV-seropositive.

This chain uses TRBV5-4 with TRBJ2-5, with 9 positions matching TRBD2. The CDR3 covers 18 residues. Germline CDR1 is SGHNT and CDR2 is YYREEE (reference sequence). Trimming cost V 4 bases and J 4 bases; bases outside gene matches: 17. The DNA for the CDR3 is TGTGCCAGCAGCCACCAGGCTAGCGGGATTCGAGGGGGAGAGACCCAGTACTTC. This encodes CASSHQASGIRGGETQYF.

This clone was detected once. This sequence joins TRBV6-1 and TRBJ1-1, with TRBD1 as a possible D gene (6 bases). The CDR3 consists of 16 residues. Germline-derived CDR1 and CDR2 are MNHNS and SASEGT. Trimming left V 2 bases short and J 5 bases short, with 18 bases between. The CDR3 DNA is TGTGCCAGCAGTGAATGGGGAGGGGGGGCAGGTACTGAAGCTTTCTTT. Translating gives CASSEWGGGAGTEAFF.

The count of this clone is one. This chain uses TRBV27 with TRBJ2-6; 9 bases align to TRBD1. The CDR3 runs to 18 residues. Germline CDR1 reads MNHEY; CDR2 reads SMNVEV (reference sequence). V shed 5 bases and J 1 base; nucleotides not matched to a gene: 9. CDR3 nucleotides: TGTGCCAGCAGTCTGGACAGGGGTGATTGGTCTGGGGCCAACGTCCTGACTTTC. This sequence encodes CASSLDRGDWSGANVLTF. Drawing the rest from reference TRBV27 and TRBJ2-6, the complete variable domain is EAQVTQNPRYLITVTGKKLTVTCSQNMNHEYMSWYRQDPGLGLRQIYYSMNVEVTDKGDVPEGYKVSRKEKRNFPLILESPSPNQTSLYFCASSLDRGDWSGANVLTFGAGSRLTVL.

The chain joins TRBV4-1 to TRBJ2-7, with D possibly TRBD1 on 6 matching bases. Germline V lookup: CDR1 MGHRA, CDR2 YSYEKL. The CDR3 length is 15 residues. The germline V and J ends were trimmed by 6 bases and 6 bases, with 21 bases remaining between them. CDR3 in DNA: TGCGCCAGCAGGGCGGTAGGGGGAGCCCAGGGCGAGCAGTACTTC. It specifies CASRAVGGAQGEQYF.

Points on this clone: The CDR3 end shows no conserved phenylalanine or tryptophan, and so a read error is likely. The chain has TRBV2 and TRBJ1-2; the D is unclear. Germline V gene sequence: CDR1 SNHLY, CDR2 FYNNEI. The CDR3 consists of 13 residues. The V gene lost 2 bases and the J gene lost 7 bases, with 11 bases spanning the gap. CDR3 nucleotides: TGTGCCAGCAGTGAACGAGGTACGGGTGGCTACACCGTC. It is translated as CASSERGTGGYTV.